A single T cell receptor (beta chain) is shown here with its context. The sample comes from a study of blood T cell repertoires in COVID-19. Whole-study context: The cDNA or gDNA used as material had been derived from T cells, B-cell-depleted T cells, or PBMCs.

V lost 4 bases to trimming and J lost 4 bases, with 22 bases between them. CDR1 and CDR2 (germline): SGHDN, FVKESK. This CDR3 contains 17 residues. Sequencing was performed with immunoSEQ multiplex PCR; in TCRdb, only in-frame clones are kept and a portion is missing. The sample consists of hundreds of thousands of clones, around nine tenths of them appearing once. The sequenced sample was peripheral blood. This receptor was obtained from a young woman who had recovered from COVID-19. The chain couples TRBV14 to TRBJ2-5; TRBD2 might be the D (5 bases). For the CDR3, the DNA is TGTGCCAGCAGCCCCACCCGAGAGGGCTCCGGGGTAGAGACCCAGTACTTC. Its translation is CASSPTREGSGVETQYF. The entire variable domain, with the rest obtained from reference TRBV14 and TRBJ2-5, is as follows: EAGVTQFPSHSVIEKGQTVTLRCDPISGHDNLYWYRRVMGKEIKFLLHFVKESKQDESGMPNNRFLAERTGGTYSTLKVQPAELEDSGVYFCASSPTREGSGVETQYFGPGTRLLVL.